The rows below give T cell receptor beta chains drawn from one sample of a study of tumor-infiltrating lymphocytes in primary liver carcinoma. TCRdb processed the multiplex PCR reads anew with MiXCR; each CDR3 protein has one entry. Among around 100,000 distinct CDR3 sequences listed, under 70% were seen once. The sequencing sample was made of liver tumor tissue from sampling region 2. These receptors all come from a woman aged 55 to 70 with primary liver carcinoma and hepatitis B virus infection. CDR3s include the opening cysteine and the closing phenylalanine or tryptophan. The D gene is left open where the match is weak. A row's size may be missing; if present it is once, few, many or a size class.

.,TRBV12-3/TRBV12-4,TRBJ1-4,14,.,TGTGACAGCAGAATCAATTCCGGGGGTGAAAAGCTGTTTTTT,CDSRINSGGEKLFF
once,TRBV11-2,TRBJ2-2,13,.,TGTACCAGCAGCATAGATAGGACTGGGGACCAGTTTTTT,CTSSIDRTGDQFF
.,TRBV14,TRBJ2-3,17,TRBD2,TGTGCCCGCGGCCCAGGAAGGTGGGCGGGAGGGCCAGATACGCAGTATTTT,CARGPGRWAGGPDTQYF
.,TRBV5-4,TRBJ2-1,15,TRBD2,TGTGCCAGCAGCTATGAGTGGGAGGGGAGGAATGAGCAGTTCTTC,CASSYEWEGRNEQFF
.,TRBV20-1,TRBJ2-3,12,.,TGCAGTGTAATAACCTCAGGACACCCGCAGTATTTT,CSVITSGHPQYF
.,TRBV11-2,TRBJ2-2,15,.,TGTGCCAGCAGTACGACAGAGCAGAACACCGGGGAGCTCTCTTTT,CASSTTEQNTGELSF
.,TRBV11-3,TRBJ2-1,14,.,TGTGCCTGCAGCCCCGGTTTGGCGTCGGGGGAGCAGTCCTTC,CACSPGLASGEQSF
.,TRBV6-1,TRBJ2-1,16,TRBD2,TGTGCCAGCAAAGGGACTAGCGGGAGCTCCTACAGTGAGCAGTTCTTC,CASKGTSGSSYSEQFF
.,TRBV2,TRBJ2-3,12,.,TGTGCCACAAGGTGGGCCGCTGATACGCAGTATTTT,CATRWAADTQYF
few,TRBV25-1,TRBJ2-2,18,.,TGTGCCAGCAGTGAATATAAGGAGGGGCCCACGAACACCGGGGAGCTGTTTTTT,CASSEYKEGPTNTGELFF
.,TRBV29-1,TRBJ2-6,16,.,TGCAGCGTTGAAGATCCCCGGGGGAGAGGGGCCAACGTCCTGACTTTC,CSVEDPRGRGANVLTF
once,TRBV20-1,TRBJ2-7,14,.,TGCAGTGCTCAAACCCCGGGGCTCCCGCCCGAGCAGTACTTC,CSAQTPGLPPEQYF
.,TRBV11-3,TRBJ2-3,19,TRBD2,TGTACCAGCAGTTACCAAGGGCGGGAGGGCCCGTTTCGCCCAGATACGCAGTATTTT,CTSSYQGREGPFRPDTQYF
.,TRBV7-2,TRBJ1-1,15,.,TGTGCCAGCAGCTTACGGGCAGGGACAAACACTGAAGCTTTCTTT,CASSLRAGTNTEAFF
many,TRBV6-1,TRBJ2-1,13,.,TGTGCCAGCAGTGGGGGACGCCACAATGAGCAGTTCTTC,CASSGGRHNEQFF
few,TRBV11-3,TRBJ2-2,14,.,TGTGCCAGCAGCCCTAGGGGGGACAGCGGGGAGCTGTTTTTT,CASSPRGDSGELFF
.,TRBV6-6,TRBJ1-5,14,TRBD1,TGTGACAGCAGTTACCAGGGGGCTGGGCAGCCCCAGCATTTT,CDSSYQGAGQPQHF
.,TRBV6-6,TRBJ1-2,15,.,TGTGCCAGCAACCACGGACCCCGAGACGGCTATGGCTACACTTTC,CASNHGPRDGYGYTF
once,TRBV6-1,TRBJ2-6,16,.,TGTGCCATCGGGTTTTTTCAGGACTCTGGGGCCAACGTCCTGACTTTC,CAIGFFQDSGANVLTF
few,TRBV7-9,TRBJ2-1,14,.,TGTGCCAGCAGCATACGGATTAGCAGCAATGAGCAGTTCTTC,CASSIRISSNEQFF
.,TRBV29-1,TRBJ2-2,12,.,TGCAGCATTGAACTGGATACGAGGGAGCCGTTTTTT,CSIELDTREPFF
few,TRBV19,TRBJ2-1,16,.,TGTGCCAGTAGTTCCCCTCTAGCGCTGTATTACAATGAGCAGTTCTTC,CASSSPLALYYNEQFF
.,TRBV4-1,TRBJ2-1,17,TRBD2,TGCGCCAGCAGCCAAACCAAACTAGCGGGGAATATTAATGAGAAGTTCTTC,CASSQTKLAGNINEKFF
.,TRBV29-1,TRBJ2-7,17,.,TGTAGCGTTTCGGCGGAGCAGTCCTCTTCACATCCCTACGAGCAGTACTTC,CSVSAEQSSSHPYEQYF
once,TRBV28,TRBJ1-3,16,.,TGTGCCAGCAGTTCCCAACAGGGTTCTTACGCAAACACCATATATTTT,CASSSQQGSYANTIYF
.,TRBV28,TRBJ2-5,17,TRBD2,TGTGCCAGCAGTTCGACCCAGGGACTAGCGGGAGAGGAGACCCAGTACTTC,CASSSTQGLAGEETQYF
.,TRBV29-1,TRBJ1-2,13,.,TGCAGCGTTGAGCCTCGGACGGGAGAAGGTTACACCTTC,CSVEPRTGEGYTF
.,TRBV5-6,TRBJ1-1,13,.,TGTGCCAGCAGCTTGAGTAGGAACACTGAGGCTTTCTTT,CASSLSRNTEAFF
.,TRBV11-1,TRBJ2-7,15,.,TGTGCCAGCATCTCCGTCGGGGCAGGGGATGCCGAGCAGTACTTC,CASISVGAGDAEQYF
once,TRBV10-3,TRBJ1-2,12,.,TGTGCCATCACCGAAGACGGCTATGGTTACACCTTC,CAITEDGYGYTF
.,TRBV29-1,TRBJ2-6,19,.,TGTAGCGTTGAAGCCCCCCCCGGGGTAGGGGATACTGGGGCCAACGTCCTGACTTTC,CSVEAPPGVGDTGANVLTF